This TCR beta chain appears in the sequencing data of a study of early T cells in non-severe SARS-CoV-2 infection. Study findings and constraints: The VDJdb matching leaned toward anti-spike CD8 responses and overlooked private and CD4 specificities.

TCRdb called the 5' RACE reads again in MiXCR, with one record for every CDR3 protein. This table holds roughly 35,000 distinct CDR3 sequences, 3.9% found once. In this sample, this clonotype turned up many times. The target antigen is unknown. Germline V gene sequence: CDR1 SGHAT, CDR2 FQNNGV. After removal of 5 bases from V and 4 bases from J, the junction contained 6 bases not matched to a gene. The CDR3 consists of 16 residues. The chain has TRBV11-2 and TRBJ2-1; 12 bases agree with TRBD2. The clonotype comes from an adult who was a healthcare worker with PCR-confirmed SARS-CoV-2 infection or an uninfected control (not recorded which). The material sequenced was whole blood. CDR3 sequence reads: CASSPRLAGVYNEQFF. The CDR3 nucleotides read TGTGCCAGCAGCCCCCGACTAGCGGGAGTATACAATGAGCAGTTCTTC.